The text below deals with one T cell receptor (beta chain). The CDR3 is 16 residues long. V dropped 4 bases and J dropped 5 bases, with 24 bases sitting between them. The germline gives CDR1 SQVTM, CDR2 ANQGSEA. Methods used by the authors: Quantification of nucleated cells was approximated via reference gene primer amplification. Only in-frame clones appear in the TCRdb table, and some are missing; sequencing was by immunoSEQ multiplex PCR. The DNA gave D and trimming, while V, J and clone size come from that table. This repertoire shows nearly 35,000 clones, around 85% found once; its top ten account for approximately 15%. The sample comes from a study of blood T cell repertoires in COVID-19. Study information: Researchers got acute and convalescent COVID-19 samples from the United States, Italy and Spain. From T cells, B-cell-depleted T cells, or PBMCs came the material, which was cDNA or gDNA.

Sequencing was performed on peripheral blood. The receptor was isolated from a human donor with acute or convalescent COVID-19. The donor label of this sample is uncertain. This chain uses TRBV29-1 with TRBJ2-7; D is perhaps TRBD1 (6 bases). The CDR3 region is CSVVVNAGTSLHEQYF. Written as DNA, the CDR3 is TGCAGCGTTGTTGTGAATGCCGGGACAAGCCTCCACGAGCAGTACTTC.